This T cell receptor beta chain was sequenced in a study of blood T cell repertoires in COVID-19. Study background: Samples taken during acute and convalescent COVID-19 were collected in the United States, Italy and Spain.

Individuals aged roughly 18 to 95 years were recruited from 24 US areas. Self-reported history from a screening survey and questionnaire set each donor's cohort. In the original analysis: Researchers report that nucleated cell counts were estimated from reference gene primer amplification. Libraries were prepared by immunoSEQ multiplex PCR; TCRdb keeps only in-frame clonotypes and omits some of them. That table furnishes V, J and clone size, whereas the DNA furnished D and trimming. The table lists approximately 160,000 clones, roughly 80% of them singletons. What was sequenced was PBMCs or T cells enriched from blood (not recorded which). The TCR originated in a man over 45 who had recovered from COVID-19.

Here the CDR3 DNA reads TGCGCCAGCAGCTCCCGACAGGACAAAAGAACCTACGAGCAGTACTTC. Protein: CASSSRQDKRTYEQYF. This rearrangement joins TRBV5-1 to TRBJ2-7; D possibly corresponds to TRBD1 (6 bases). With 3 bases removed from V and 2 bases from J, the gap between germline ends came to 18 bases. The CDR3 length is 16 residues. Germline CDR1 is SGHRS and CDR2 is YFSETQ.